This entry is about one T cell receptor (beta chain). Its antigen is unidentified. This sample was taken from a study of shared clonotypes between healthy human individuals. Study observations and caveats: Rarefaction curves obtained for sorted subsets showed sequencing incomplete despite large depth. Tissue TCR repertoires likely differ from these blood-only repertoires.

Positively selected for CCR7, the CD45RO-negative cells used as naive CD8 cells excluded terminally differentiated effector memory CD45RA+ cells. The donors were adults (healthy and HIV-negative) with no recent acute infections or vaccinations. Profiled with immunoSEQ multiplex PCR; TCRdb holds only in-frame clones, not every one. Among some 2,100,000 clones listed, 93% were seen once. The CDR3 has 12 amino acids. CDR1 is SEHNR and CDR2 is FQNEAQ in the germline V gene (reference sequence). Trimming stripped 0 bases from V and 9 bases from J, with 6 bases between. The V gene is TRBV7-9, the J gene TRBJ1-3; no firm D call. This clonotype was sampled from a man younger than 35 in good health. Some clones in this sample may be carry-over from other donors' samples. The specimen sequenced was naive CD8+ T cells from PBMCs. DNA of the CDR3: TGTGCCAGCAGCTTAGCCGACGGCACCATATATTTT. It is translated as CASSLADGTIYF.